The source of this TCR beta chain is a study of blood T cell repertoires in COVID-19. TCRdb's copy holds only in-frame clones and misses some; the assay was immunoSEQ multiplex PCR. The repertoire holds about 260,000 clones, with over 80% as singletons. People in the exposed group encountered a COVID-19 case within 2 weeks before entering the study. The germline gives CDR1 SGHRS, CDR2 YFSETQ. The CDR3 runs 14 residues. V lost 6 bases and J lost 5, with 14 bases in between. The sequence came from a man aged 50 or older who had been exposed to COVID-19. Sequencing input: PBMCs or T cells enriched from blood (not recorded which). The chain recombines TRBV5-1 with TRBJ2-2; D gene ambiguous. CDR3 DNA: TGCGCCAGCACCCTTTTAACCGAGACCGGGGAGCTGTTTTTT. This encodes CASTLLTETGELFF.